One and the same sample provided the 12 T cell receptor beta chains below, sequenced in a study of CD8+ T cells in alopecia areata. RNA extraction was followed by reverse transcription into cDNA, which acted as the sequencing template. Generated by immunoSEQ multiplex PCR, the TCRdb table keeps only in-frame clones and is missing some. In the table there are roughly 120,000 clones, about 61% of which are singletons. Sequencing was done on a sample of CD4+ T cells sorted from blood. These receptors were taken from a human donor in good health.

The chain links TRBV5-1 to TRBJ2-3, with TRBD2 matching 7 bases. Germline V lookup: CDR1 SGHRS, CDR2 YFSETQ. Trimming at V came to 2 bases and at J to 2 bases, leaving 5 bases not matched to a gene. The CDR3 loop spans 15 amino acids. The CDR3 here is CASSFSRGNTDTQYF. Here the CDR3 DNA reads TGCGCCAGCAGCTTCTCGCGGGGGAACACAGATACGCAGTATTTT.

This chain connects TRBV5-1 to TRBJ1-2, with 10 bases that match TRBD1. The ends lost 4 bases at V and 4 bases at J; junction bases unmatched: 10. The germline V gene encodes CDR1 SGHRS and CDR2 YFSETQ. The CDR3 sequence is 16 residues long. The chain's CDR3 is CASSAGTGEVGYGYTF. DNA of the CDR3: TGCGCCAGCAGCGCCGGGACAGGGGAGGTGGGCTATGGCTACACCTTC.

This clone was seen once. V is TRBV27 and J is TRBJ1-1, with D hard to call. The germline gives CDR1 MNHEY, CDR2 SMNVEV (reference sequence). V dropped 5 bases and J dropped 4 bases, with 8 bases sitting between them. The CDR3 totals 12 residues. CDR3 region: CASSTLGTEAFF. The CDR3 DNA follows: TGTGCCAGCAGTACCCTGGGCACTGAAGCTTTCTTT.

This clone was detected only a few times. This sequence joins TRBV7-6 and TRBJ1-5; D uncertain. The CDR3 is made up of 13 amino acids. Germline V gene lookup returns CDR1 SGHVS and CDR2 FNYEAQ. Trimming removed 1 base at V and 2 bases at J, with 3 bases between. The CDR3 coding sequence is TGTGCCAGCAGCTTAGTCGGCAATCAGCCCCAGCATTTT. It encodes CASSLVGNQPQHF.

Only one count was recorded for this clone. This sequence joins TRBV9 and TRBJ2-2; D not resolved. Per germline, CDR1 SGDLS and CDR2 YYNGEE. The CDR3 runs 13 residues. The ends were cut back, 4 bases at V and 3 bases at J, with 7 bases in the middle. In DNA form, the CDR3 reads TGTGCCAGCAGCCGCGATGACACCGGGGAGCTGTTTTTT. Translating gives CASSRDDTGELFF.

V usage is TRBV4-1 and J usage is TRBJ2-5; D tentatively reads TRBD1 or TRBD2 (5 bases each). The V and J ends lost 4 bases and 1 base respectively, with 10 bases between them. This CDR3 has 14 residues. Germline loops: CDR1 MGHRA, CDR2 YSYEKL. Here the CDR3 reads CASSRTGTQETQYF. In DNA form, the CDR3 reads TGCGCCAGCAGCCGGACTGGGACCCAAGAGACCCAGTACTTC.

This clone was detected once. The chain employs TRBV29-1 and TRBJ1-2, with D perhaps matching TRBD1 (6 bases). The CDR3 covers 14 residues. Germline values: CDR1 SQVTM, CDR2 ANQGSEA. V lost 6 bases, J lost 0 bases, and 14 bases lay in between. The CDR3 sequence: CSVARDTSNYGYTF. The DNA of the CDR3 is TGCAGCGTAGCCCGGGACACTTCTAACTATGGCTACACCTTC. Full variable domain (missing parts from reference TRBV29-1 and TRBJ1-2): SAVISQKPSRDICQRGTSLTIQCQVDSQVTMMFWYRQQPGQSLTLIATANQGSEATYESGFVIDKFPISRPNLTFSTLTVSNMSPEDSSIYLCSVARDTSNYGYTFGSGTRLTVV.

This clone was observed once. The chain is built from TRBV2 and TRBJ2-1; TRBD1 agrees at 10 bases. CDR3 length: 14 residues. After removal of 3 bases from V and 11 bases from J, the junction contained 7 bases not matched to a gene. Germline lookup yields CDR1 SNHLY and CDR2 FYNNEI. CDR3 region: CASSERDRGLKQFF. The CDR3 DNA reads TGTGCCAGCAGTGAGCGAGACAGGGGGCTGAAGCAGTTCTTC.

This clone was seen a few times. The chain employs TRBV29-1 and TRBJ1-2, with D hard to call. The CDR3 is made up of 11 amino acids. CDR1 SQVTM and CDR2 ANQGSEA come from the germline V gene. Written as DNA, the CDR3 is TGCACCCTATGGGAAAACTATGGCTACACCTTC. This gives the protein CTLWENYGYTF.

To note about this clone: This same CDR3 is encoded by further DNA sequences in the sample. The chain combines TRBV29-1 with TRBJ2-6; no clear D gene. The CDR3 is 13 amino acids. Trimming took off 4 bases at V and 2 bases at J, with 6 bases between the two ends. Germline values: CDR1 SQVTM, CDR2 ANQGSEA. The DNA of the CDR3 is TGCAGCGTTGGTACCACTGGGGCCAACGTCCTGACTTTC. It codes for CSVGTTGANVLTF.

This chain connects TRBV2 to TRBJ2-7; 7 positions agree with TRBD1. The germline V gene encodes CDR1 SNHLY and CDR2 FYNNEI. With 8 bases clipped from V and 7 bases from J, the junction kept 8 bases outside the gene matches. This CDR3 spans 12 amino acids. CDR3 residues: CASGRGLGEQYF. The CDR3, as DNA: TGTGCCAGCGGAAGGGGGCTAGGAGAGCAGTACTTC.

The chain combines TRBV27 with TRBJ1-2; 11 bases are shared with TRBD1. V dropped 5 bases and J dropped 5; count of bases not matched to a gene: 7. The CDR3 spans 15 residues. CDR1 is MNHEY and CDR2 is SMNVEV in the germline V gene (reference sequence). For the CDR3, the DNA is TGTGCCAGCAGTACTTACGGGACAGGGGGATATGGCTACACCTTC. Its protein is CASSTYGTGGYGYTF.